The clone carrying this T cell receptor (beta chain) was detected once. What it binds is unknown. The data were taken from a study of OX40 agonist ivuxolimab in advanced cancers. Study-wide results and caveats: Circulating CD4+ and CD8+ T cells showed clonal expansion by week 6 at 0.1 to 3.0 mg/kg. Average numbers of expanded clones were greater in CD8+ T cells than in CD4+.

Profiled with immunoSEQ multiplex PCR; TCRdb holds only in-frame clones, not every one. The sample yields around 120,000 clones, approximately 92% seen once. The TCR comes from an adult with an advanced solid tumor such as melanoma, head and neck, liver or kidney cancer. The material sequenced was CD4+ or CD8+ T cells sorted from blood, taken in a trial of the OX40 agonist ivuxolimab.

Here the CDR3 DNA reads TGTGCCAGTAGTATTTTCGGTCAGCCCCAGCATTTT. Translation gives CASSIFGQPQHF. This rearrangement joins TRBV19 to TRBJ1-5; no definite D call. In germline, CDR1 is LNHDA, CDR2 SQIVND (reference sequence). The CDR3 is 12 residues long. The V end was cut by 3 bases, the J end by 6 bases, with 6 bases between.